The T cell receptor beta chain under discussion was sequenced for a study of blood T cell repertoires in COVID-19. The table came from immunoSEQ multiplex PCR; TCRdb's copy has only in-frame clones and leaves some out. The sample lists 200,000 to 250,000 clones, over 80% occurring once. The CDR3 is 17 residues long. The germline V gene has CDR1 SQVTM and CDR2 ANQGSEA. Losses at the gene ends were 2 bases for V and 4 bases for J; bases not matched to a gene: 10. The chain uses TRBV29-1 and TRBJ1-3; 11 bases map to TRBD1. The specimen sequenced was PBMCs or T cells enriched from blood (not recorded which). The sequence was obtained from a woman in her thirties or forties who had recovered from COVID-19. CDR3 nucleotide sequence: TGCAGCGTTGAACTCCGGGACAGGGGGATGAGGGGAAACACCATATATTTT. It yields the protein CSVELRDRGMRGNTIYF.